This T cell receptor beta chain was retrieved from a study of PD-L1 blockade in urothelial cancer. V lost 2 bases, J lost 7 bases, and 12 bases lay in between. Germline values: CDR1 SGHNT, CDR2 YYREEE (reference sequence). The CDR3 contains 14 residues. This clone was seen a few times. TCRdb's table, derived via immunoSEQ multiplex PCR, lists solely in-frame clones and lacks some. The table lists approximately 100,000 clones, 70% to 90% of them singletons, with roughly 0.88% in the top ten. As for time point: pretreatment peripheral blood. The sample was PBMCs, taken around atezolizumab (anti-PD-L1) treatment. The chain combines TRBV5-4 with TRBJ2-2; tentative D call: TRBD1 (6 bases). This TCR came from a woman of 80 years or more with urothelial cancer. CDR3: CASSFAGVGGELFF. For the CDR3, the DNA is TGTGCCAGCAGCTTCGCAGGGGTAGGCGGGGAGCTGTTTTTT. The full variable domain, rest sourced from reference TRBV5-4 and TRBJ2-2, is ETGVTQSPTHLIKTRGQQVTLRCSSQSGHNTVSWYQQALGQGPQFIFQYYREEENGRGNFPPRFSGLQFPNYSSELNVNALELDDSALYLCASSFAGVGGELFFGEGSRLTVL.